A selection of T cell receptor beta chains follows, all from one sample in a study of neurological immune-mediated disorders. TCRdb independently ran MiXCR on the 5' RACE reads; one entry per CDR3 protein. The data contain under 70,000 distinct CDR3 sequences, 3% to 4% of them seen just once; the ten biggest clones take up about 5.5%. The sample taken for sequencing was PBMCs. Every receptor here comes from a woman aged 45-59 years with multiple sclerosis. CDR3s include the opening cysteine and the closing phenylalanine or tryptophan. Fields, in order: clone size, V gene, J gene, D gene, CDR3 protein, CDR3 DNA. D genes are given only for firm matches. Not every row has a clone size; where given, it reads once, few, many or a size class.

clone size: many; V gene: TRBV7-9; J gene: TRBJ2-7; D gene: TRBD2; CDR3 protein: CASSPRVVAGNEQYF; CDR3 DNA: TGTGCCAGCAGCCCCCGGGTAGTAGCGGGAAACGAGCAGTACTTC
clone size: medium-sized; V gene: TRBV7-2; J gene: TRBJ2-7; D gene: NA; CDR3 protein: CASSLRPYEQYF; CDR3 DNA: TGTGCCAGCAGCTTAAGGCCCTACGAGCAGTACTTC
clone size: many; V gene: TRBV7-2; J gene: TRBJ2-1; D gene: NA; CDR3 protein: CASCPGEWYNEQFF; CDR3 DNA: TGTGCCAGCTGTCCAGGGGAATGGTACAATGAGCAGTTCTTC
clone size: many; V gene: TRBV20-1; J gene: TRBJ1-1; D gene: NA; CDR3 protein: CSARTPAGTTEAFF; CDR3 DNA: TGCAGTGCTAGGACTCCAGCGGGAACCACTGAAGCTTTCTTT
clone size: many; V gene: TRBV10-3; J gene: TRBJ2-6; D gene: NA; CDR3 protein: CAIEASSGANVLTF; CDR3 DNA: TGTGCCATCGAGGCGAGCTCTGGGGCCAACGTCCTGACTTTC
clone size: many; V gene: TRBV5-1; J gene: TRBJ2-2; D gene: NA; CDR3 protein: CASSSSPGNTGELFF; CDR3 DNA: TGCGCCAGCAGCTCCTCTCCGGGTAACACCGGGGAGCTGTTTTTT
clone size: many; V gene: TRBV5-1; J gene: TRBJ1-1; D gene: NA; CDR3 protein: CASRGPGMNTEAFF; CDR3 DNA: TGCGCCAGCAGAGGTCCAGGGATGAACACTGAAGCTTTCTTT
clone size: NA; V gene: TRBV20-1; J gene: TRBJ1-1; D gene: NA; CDR3 protein: CSERVLGGTEAFF; CDR3 DNA: TGCAGTGAGAGAGTTCTGGGTGGTACTGAAGCTTTCTTT
clone size: many; V gene: TRBV27; J gene: TRBJ2-1; D gene: NA; CDR3 protein: CASSPWGMSSYNEQFF; CDR3 DNA: TGTGCCAGCAGTCCCTGGGGGATGAGCTCCTACAATGAGCAGTTCTTC
clone size: many; V gene: TRBV29-1; J gene: TRBJ2-3; D gene: TRBD2; CDR3 protein: CSVDGERGYTDTQYF; CDR3 DNA: TGCAGCGTTGACGGGGAGCGGGGATACACAGATACGCAGTATTTT
clone size: many; V gene: TRBV5-5; J gene: TRBJ2-3; D gene: NA; CDR3 protein: CASIESGRTTDTQYF; CDR3 DNA: TGTGCCAGCATCGAGTCGGGAAGAACCACAGATACGCAGTATTTT
clone size: NA; V gene: TRBV5-6; J gene: TRBJ2-3; D gene: NA; CDR3 protein: CASSARFIKDTQYF; CDR3 DNA: TGTGCCAGCAGCGCTCGGTTTATCAAAGATACGCAGTATTTT
clone size: many; V gene: TRBV5-1; J gene: TRBJ2-1; D gene: NA; CDR3 protein: CASSTAPAYNEQFF; CDR3 DNA: TGCGCCAGCAGCACGGCCCCAGCCTACAATGAGCAGTTCTTC
clone size: many; V gene: TRBV5-1; J gene: TRBJ2-3; D gene: TRBD1; CDR3 protein: CASSLVTGTATDTQYF; CDR3 DNA: TGCGCCAGCAGCTTGGTAACCGGGACAGCCACAGATACGCAGTATTTT
clone size: many; V gene: TRBV20-1; J gene: TRBJ1-1; D gene: NA; CDR3 protein: CSAPTFGGRGTEAFF; CDR3 DNA: TGCAGTGCTCCAACGTTTGGGGGGCGCGGGACTGAAGCTTTCTTT
clone size: many; V gene: TRBV15; J gene: TRBJ2-3; D gene: NA; CDR3 protein: CATSRPSMENTDTQYF; CDR3 DNA: TGTGCCACCAGCAGACCCTCCATGGAGAACACAGATACGCAGTATTTT
clone size: medium-sized; V gene: TRBV5-6; J gene: TRBJ1-4; D gene: NA; CDR3 protein: CASSPGWGGEKLFF; CDR3 DNA: TGTGCCAGCAGCCCCGGGTGGGGCGGCGAAAAACTGTTTTTT
clone size: NA; V gene: TRBV20-1; J gene: TRBJ2-1; D gene: NA; CDR3 protein: CSARGPSENNEQFF; CDR3 DNA: TGCAGTGCTAGAGGGCCTAGCGAAAACAATGAGCAGTTCTTC
clone size: many; V gene: TRBV18; J gene: TRBJ1-3; D gene: TRBD1; CDR3 protein: CASSLRDSLSGNTIYF; CDR3 DNA: TGTGCCAGCTCACTAAGGGACAGCCTCTCTGGAAACACCATATATTTT
clone size: many; V gene: TRBV5-1; J gene: TRBJ2-5; D gene: NA; CDR3 protein: CASSTGGFNLETQYF; CDR3 DNA: TGCGCCAGCAGCACGGGGGGCTTTAATTTGGAGACCCAGTACTTC
clone size: many; V gene: TRBV28; J gene: TRBJ2-5; D gene: NA; CDR3 protein: CASSLGTQTQYF; CDR3 DNA: TGTGCCAGCAGTTTGGGCACCCAGACCCAGTACTTC
clone size: many; V gene: TRBV5-5; J gene: TRBJ2-5; D gene: NA; CDR3 protein: CASSLGAQETQYF; CDR3 DNA: TGTGCCAGCAGCTTGGGAGCACAAGAGACCCAGTACTTC
clone size: NA; V gene: TRBV4-3; J gene: TRBJ2-2; D gene: NA; CDR3 protein: CASSQPPQANIGELFF; CDR3 DNA: TGCGCCAGCAGCCAACCGCCTCAGGCGAACATCGGGGAGCTGTTTTTT
clone size: many; V gene: TRBV25-1; J gene: TRBJ2-3; D gene: NA; CDR3 protein: CASLADTQYF; CDR3 DNA: TGTGCCAGCCTGGCAGATACGCAGTATTTT
clone size: many; V gene: TRBV5-6; J gene: TRBJ2-2; D gene: NA; CDR3 protein: CASTYSPLNTGELFF; CDR3 DNA: TGTGCCAGCACTTACAGCCCTTTGAACACCGGGGAGCTGTTTTTT
clone size: many; V gene: TRBV20-1; J gene: TRBJ2-5; D gene: TRBD2; CDR3 protein: CSAAAGVQETQYF; CDR3 DNA: TGCAGTGCTGCAGCGGGAGTTCAAGAGACCCAGTACTTC
clone size: many; V gene: TRBV7-2; J gene: TRBJ2-1; D gene: NA; CDR3 protein: CASSLATIYNEQFF; CDR3 DNA: TGTGCCAGCAGCCTAGCGACAATCTACAATGAGCAGTTCTTC
clone size: many; V gene: TRBV12-3/TRBV12-4; J gene: TRBJ1-4; D gene: NA; CDR3 protein: CASSWGGQSNEKLFF; CDR3 DNA: TGTGCCAGCAGTTGGGGAGGACAGAGCAATGAAAAACTGTTTTTT
clone size: many; V gene: TRBV6-6; J gene: TRBJ2-2; D gene: NA; CDR3 protein: CASRDTGSTGELFF; CDR3 DNA: TGTGCCAGCAGGGACACGGGGAGCACCGGGGAGCTGTTTTTT
clone size: many; V gene: TRBV6-5; J gene: TRBJ2-3; D gene: NA; CDR3 protein: CASRTGRAYTQYF; CDR3 DNA: TGTGCCAGCCGAACGGGACGCGCCTATACGCAGTATTTT
clone size: many; V gene: TRBV20-1; J gene: TRBJ1-2; D gene: NA; CDR3 protein: CSARPLGDIPGGGYTF; CDR3 DNA: TGCAGTGCTAGGCCCTTAGGGGACATTCCCGGCGGCGGCTACACCTTC